This note documents a single TCR beta chain sequence. The sample is drawn from a study of blood T cell repertoires in COVID-19. Background on the study: Samples representing acute and convalescent COVID-19 were sourced from the United States, Italy and Spain.

Seattle-derived patients entered the study during active infection and were followed longitudinally. The data were produced by immunoSEQ multiplex PCR, yet TCRdb's version contains in-frame clones alone and is incomplete. The table lists roughly 42,000 clones, roughly nine tenths of them singletons. The V gene's germline CDR1 is SGHRS and CDR2 YFSETQ. Trimming pared 1 base from V and 5 bases from J, leaving 13 bases between. The CDR3 totals 14 residues. This TCR was sampled from a man between 45 and 60 years old with COVID-19, enrolled during active disease. V gene TRBV5-1 combines with J gene TRBJ2-7; D perhaps matches TRBD1 (5 bases). The source material was peripheral blood. CDR3 protein: CASSLQGVSHEQYF. CDR3 bases: TGCGCCAGCAGCTTGCAAGGGGTTTCCCACGAGCAGTACTTC.